What follows describes a single T cell receptor (beta chain). Its target is not known. Deletions cut 3 bases from V and 7 bases from J, with 13 bases between. This CDR3 comprises 14 residues. Germline CDR1 and CDR2: LNHDA and SQIVND (reference sequence). This record comes from a study of cytomegalovirus exposure and HLA in healthy donors. Study in general: An early data release held tens of millions of unique TCRs from HLA-typed donors.

Study results and limitations: Follow-up analysis seemed to connect common viral pathogens with several of the most significant clusters identified.

The PCR made use of 60 Vbeta and 13 Jbeta primers. Method: immunoSEQ multiplex PCR; TCRdb's copy keeps in-frame clones and lacks some. The data contain approximately 140,000 clones, 61% of them singletons. Sequencing was performed on PBMCs. This receptor was identified in a male donor in good health and CMV-seronegative. V and J are TRBV19 and TRBJ1-5, with D maybe TRBD1 (6 bases). The CDR3 protein is CASSMGAGDQPQHF. The CDR3 DNA is TGTGCCAGTAGTATGGGGGCGGGGGACCAGCCCCAGCATTTT.